This TCR beta chain was identified in a study of blood T cell repertoires in COVID-19. The germline gives CDR1 MNHEY, CDR2 SVGAGI. V was pared by 2 bases and J by 11 bases, with 12 bases between. CDR3 length equals 12 residues. Clones were sequenced by immunoSEQ multiplex PCR, and TCRdb holds only the in-frame ones, with some missing. The table includes fewer than 350,000 clones, around 90% detected once. Sequencing was performed on PBMCs or T cells enriched from blood (not recorded which). This receptor was identified in a woman aged 18-29 years with acute COVID-19. This chain connects TRBV6-5 to TRBJ1-1, with TRBD1 as a possible D gene (6 bases). CDR3 sequence: CASSYPGGGAFF. The CDR3 DNA follows: TGTGCCAGCAGTTACCCGGGAGGGGGGGCTTTCTTT.